One and the same sample provided the 10 T cell receptor beta chains below, sequenced in a study of blood T cell repertoires in COVID-19. Using immunoSEQ multiplex PCR, the repertoire was profiled, and TCRdb retains in-frame clones only, with some absent. The data hold 100,000 to 150,000 clones, with roughly four fifths observed a single time. The sample was peripheral blood. Every receptor here comes from a man aged 25-40 years with COVID-19, enrolled during active disease.

The gene calls are TRBV4-3 and TRBJ1-1; D is undetermined. Per the germline V gene, CDR1 is LGHNA and CDR2 is YSLEER. CDR3 size: 14 residues. V lost 0 bases, J lost 5 bases, and 10 bases lay in between. CDR3 in DNA: TGCGCCAGCAGCCAAGAAACCTCCGGGACTGAAGCTTTCTTT. This codes for CASSQETSGTEAFF.

The genes are TRBV28 and TRBJ2-7; tentative D call: TRBD2 (6 bases). This CDR3 spans 17 amino acids. The germline V and J ends were trimmed by 3 bases and 3 bases, with 21 bases remaining between them. The germline gives CDR1 MDHEN, CDR2 SYDVKM. CDR3 amino acids: CASSLPIGAGWGYEQYF. CDR3 in DNA: TGTGCCAGCAGTTTGCCCATTGGAGCGGGTTGGGGCTACGAGCAGTACTTC.

The V and J genes are TRBV6-5 and TRBJ2-2, with TRBD1 matching 8 bases. Germline-derived CDR1 and CDR2 are MNHEY and SVGAGI. Trimming took 5 bases from V and 4 from J; bases not matched to a gene: 6. The CDR3 has 15 amino acids. CDR3 bases: TGTGCCAGCAGTCCACAGGGGGATGGCACCGGGGAGCTGTTTTTT. It encodes CASSPQGDGTGELFF.

This clone has a handful of counts. The chain combines TRBV21-1 with TRBJ1-1. TRBV21-1 is classified as a pseudogene. This CDR3 contains 17 residues. The CDR3 region is CASSKVREGRRNTEAFF. The CDR3 DNA is TGTGCCAGCAGCAAAGTTAGGGAGGGTCGGAGGAACACTGAAGCTTTCTTT.

The V and J genes are TRBV7-6 and TRBJ2-7, with a tentative D call TRBD1 (5 bases). The germline V gene encodes CDR1 SGHVS and CDR2 FNYEAQ. The V end lost 1 base, the J end lost 3 bases, and 16 bases lay between the germline ends. The CDR3 spans 16 residues. This CDR3 reads CASSLESSDINYEQYF. CDR3 DNA: TGTGCCAGCAGCTTAGAATCTTCGGACATCAACTACGAGCAGTACTTC.

V usage is TRBV7-2 and J usage is TRBJ2-1; 10 bases agree with TRBD2. In germline, CDR1 is SGHTA, CDR2 FQGNSA. The CDR3 loop spans 14 amino acids. V gave up 8 bases and J gave up 6 bases; unmatched junction bases: 7. CDR3 bases: TGTGCCAGCGGGGGACTAGCGTCTTTCAATGAGCAGTTCTTC. Translated, it gives CASGGLASFNEQFF.

This clone has a handful of counts. The J gene is TRBJ1-1, the V gene TRBV5-8; the D gene is possibly TRBD1 (5 bases). CDR3 length equals 15 residues. Germline lookup yields CDR1 SGHTS and CDR2 YDEGEE. V lost 2 bases and J lost 5, with 16 bases in between. The CDR3 loop reads CASSFGNEGRTEAFF. The CDR3 coding sequence is TGTGCCAGCAGCTTCGGGAACGAGGGGAGGACTGAAGCTTTCTTT.

A single count supports this clone. The chain is built from TRBV29-1 and TRBJ2-4; 7 nucleotides align to TRBD2. V was clipped by 4 bases and J by 7 bases; unmatched bases: 16. The germline CDR1 and CDR2 sequences are SQVTM and ANQGSEA. The CDR3 totals 16 residues. CDR3 residues: CSVATLREGRANIQYF. CDR3 in DNA: TGCAGCGTTGCCACTTTGCGCGAGGGGAGGGCGAACATTCAGTACTTC.

The J gene is TRBJ2-1, the V gene TRBV24-1; 7 bases map to TRBD2. Germline CDR1 and CDR2: KGHDR and SFDVKD. This CDR3 contains 18 residues. The junction had 13 bases not matched to a gene; V was cut back by 1 base and J by 5 bases. CDR3 region: CATSDFAGAGIVDNEQFF. CDR3 DNA: TGTGCCACCAGTGATTTTGCGGGAGCGGGGATTGTGGACAATGAGCAGTTCTTC.

The DNA of the CDR3 is TGTGCCAGCAGCCCTGAGGGGGGGACCCAAGAGACCCAGTACTTC. It codes for CASSPEGGTQETQYF. J is TRBJ2-5 and V is TRBV9; tentatively, D is TRBD2 (7 bases). This CDR3 has 15 residues. The germline V gene encodes CDR1 SGDLS and CDR2 YYNGEE. Trimming pared 4 bases from V and 1 base from J, leaving 14 bases between.